One sample yielded the 10 T cell receptor beta chains listed below, sequenced in a study of blood T cell repertoires in COVID-19. TCRdb's table, derived via immunoSEQ multiplex PCR, lists solely in-frame clones and lacks some. This table holds about 310,000 clones, nearly 90% found once. The specimen was PBMCs or T cells enriched from blood (not recorded which). The receptors come from a woman aged 18 to 35 with acute COVID-19.

The chain joins TRBV28 to TRBJ1-4, with 9 positions matching TRBD1. The germline V gene encodes CDR1 MDHEN and CDR2 SYDVKM. V trimming: 7 bases; J trimming: 6 bases; junction bases outside the gene matches: 3. The CDR3 covers 13 residues. CDR3 protein: CASKTGGDEKLFF. The CDR3 bases are TGTGCCAGCAAGACAGGGGGAGATGAAAAACTGTTTTTT. Using reference TRBV28 and TRBJ1-4 for the parts outside the CDR3, the full variable domain is DVKVTQSSRYLVKRTGEKVFLECVQDMDHENMFWYRQDPGLGLRLIYFSYDVKMKEKGDIPEGYSVSREKKERFSLILESASTNQTSMYLCASKTGGDEKLFFGSGTQLSVL.

This chain joins TRBV12-3 or TRBV12-4 and TRBJ1-5; no clear D. This CDR3 contains 12 residues. Trimming stripped 3 bases from V and 7 bases from J, with 7 bases between. CDR3 in amino acids: CASSFEGQPQHF. The DNA of the CDR3 is TGTGCCAGCAGTTTCGAGGGACAGCCCCAGCATTTT.

The chain is built from TRBV19 and TRBJ1-5; 9 nucleotides match TRBD1. Germline assignment: CDR1 LNHDA and CDR2 SQIVND (reference sequence). The CDR3 extends over 16 amino acids. The junction had 10 bases not matched to a gene; V was cut back by 4 bases and J by 6 bases. The CDR3 DNA follows: TGTGCCAGTAGTACGCAGACAGGGGGTCGGGGTCAGCCCCAGCATTTT. Amino acid sequence: CASSTQTGGRGQPQHF.

This chain links TRBV4-2 with TRBJ2-6, with 12 nucleotides matching TRBD2. Per the germline V gene, CDR1 is LGHNA and CDR2 is YNFKEQ. This CDR3 contains 18 residues. Germline trimming cut 1 base from V and 0 bases from J; bases unmatched to any gene: 1. For the CDR3, the DNA is TGTGCCAGCAGCCAAGGGACTAGCGGGACCTCTGGGGCCAACGTCCTGACTTTC. Its translation is CASSQGTSGTSGANVLTF.

This clone was seen once. V and J are TRBV24-1 and TRBJ1-2; the D is unclear. The V end lost 8 bases, the J end lost 4 bases, and 13 bases lay between the germline ends. Germline-derived CDR1 and CDR2 are KGHDR and SFDVKD. The CDR3 totals 13 residues. The CDR3 spells CATKYRVTYGYTF. The CDR3 DNA follows: TGTGCCACCAAATACCGGGTTACCTATGGCTACACCTTC.

This chain links TRBV11-1 with TRBJ2-6; 10 bases align to TRBD1. The CDR3 contains 15 residues. J gave up 1 base and V 8 bases, and 2 bases lay outside the gene matches. CDR1 SGHAT and CDR2 FQDESV come from the germline V gene (reference sequence). The CDR3 region is CASGDRGSGANVLTF. As DNA, the CDR3 is TGTGCCAGCGGGGACAGGGGTTCTGGGGCCAACGTCCTGACTTTC.

CDR3 region: CASSLTVNTEAFF. The DNA of the CDR3 is TGTGCCAGCAGCTTGACAGTGAACACTGAAGCTTTCTTT. The gene calls are TRBV5-8 and TRBJ1-1; no clear D gene. Germline V gives CDR1 SGHTS, CDR2 YDEGEE. Trimming shortened V by 1 base and J by 0 bases, and 4 bases separated the two germline ends. CDR3 length equals 13 residues.

This clone was detected only once. The chain links TRBV13 to TRBJ2-7; D might be TRBD2 (5 bases). There are 20 residues in the CDR3. The germline gives CDR1 PRHDT, CDR2 FYEKMQ (reference sequence). V was shortened by 5 bases and J by 5 bases, with 34 bases between the two germline ends. The CDR3 nucleotides read TGTGCCAGCAGCCCCAACCGGGGAAAAATACATGAACTAGGTTCGCACGAGCAGTACTTC. Residues: CASSPNRGKIHELGSHEQYF.

The rearrangement links TRBV19 to TRBJ1-2; the match to TRBD1 covers 9 bases. V gave up 7 bases and J gave up 2 bases; unmatched junction bases: 14. The CDR3 length is 17 residues. The germline gives CDR1 LNHDA, CDR2 SQIVND (reference sequence). The CDR3 sequence is CASTRHTGGASNYGYTF. The CDR3 DNA reads as TGTGCCAGTACCCGACATACAGGGGGCGCGTCGAACTATGGCTACACCTTC.

This chain links TRBV7-2 with TRBJ1-4; D gene unclear. Germline lookup yields CDR1 SGHTA and CDR2 FQGNSA. The CDR3 extends over 14 amino acids. With 1 base removed from V and 4 bases from J, the gap between germline ends came to 7 bases. The CDR3 bases are TGTGCCAGCAGCTTAGATAGACATAATGAAAAACTGTTTTTT. Residues: CASSLDRHNEKLFF.